Listed here are 27 T cell receptor beta chains from one sample, sequenced in a study of glioma-infiltrating T cells. Using RNA template, CDR3s of TCR alpha and beta were amplified with iRepertoire arm-PCR. TCRdb fed the multiplex PCR reads into MiXCR, producing one record per CDR3 protein. The sample lists about 200,000 distinct CDR3 sequences; approximately 30% were seen once. Sequencing was carried out using glioma tissue, nonneoplastic brain tissue, or PBMCs (not recorded which). All receptors derive from a human donor with low-grade glioma or glioblastoma, undergoing nonglioma brain surgery, or in good health (not recorded which).

This clonotype was seen repeatedly, ten times or more. V is TRBV29-1 and J is TRBJ2-3, with D perhaps assigned TRBD1 or TRBD2 (5 bases each). Between the trimmed V and J ends, which lost 4 bases and 4 bases, there was a span of 12 bases. The CDR3 length is 13 residues. CDR1 and CDR2 from the germline V gene are SQVTM and ANQGSEA. CDR3 DNA sequence: TGCAGCGTTGTAGGGGACCCAGCAGATACGCAGTATTTT. Its protein is CSVVGDPADTQYF.

The chain joins TRBV20-1 to TRBJ2-1; D may be TRBD1 (7 bases). This CDR3 comprises 15 residues. The V and J ends lost 6 bases and 1 base respectively, with 16 bases between them. CDR1 is DFQATT and CDR2 is SNEGSKA in the germline V gene (reference sequence). This CDR3 is CSACRAGGSYNEQFF. The CDR3 DNA sequence: TGCAGTGCCTGCCGGGCAGGGGGGTCCTACAATGAGCAGTTCTTC.

This clonotype occurred many times. The chain joins TRBV27 to TRBJ1-1, with D tentatively TRBD1 (5 bases). The CDR3 is 14 amino acids. Trimming cost V 5 bases and J 0 bases, with 10 bases left between them. CDR1 and CDR2 (germline): MNHEY, SMNVEV (reference sequence). CDR3 region: CASSPTVMNTEAFF. The CDR3 DNA follows: TGTGCCAGCAGTCCGACAGTCATGAACACTGAAGCTTTCTTT.

Worth noting for this clonotype: A much larger clone sits a single nucleotide away, making a read error possible. This chain links TRBV7-2 with TRBJ2-5; TRBD2 matches at 8 bases. Germline V CDR1 and CDR2: SGHTA, FQGNSA. The CDR3 is 16 residues long. This chain's CDR3 is CAISLNGAGAGETQYF. CDR3 DNA: TGTGCCATCAGCTTAAATGGAGCGGGAGCAGGAGAGACCCAGTACTTC.

On this clonotype itself: A single base separates this from a much larger clone, so it may be a read error. The V gene is TRBV19, the J gene TRBJ1-5; unclear D gene. In germline, CDR1 is LNHDA, CDR2 SQIVND (reference sequence). The CDR3 length is 15 residues. The CDR3 loop is CASTTPGISNQPRHF. In DNA form, the CDR3 reads TGTGCCAGTACCACCCCAGGAATCAGCAATCAGCCCCGGCATTTT.

J is TRBJ2-2 and V is TRBV27; TRBD1 might be the D (6 bases). V was pared by 2 bases and J by 4 bases, with 11 bases between. This CDR3 has 15 residues. Germline V lookup: CDR1 MNHEY, CDR2 SMNVEV (reference sequence). CDR3: CASSLPGQATGELFF. In nucleotides, the CDR3 is TGTGCCAGCAGTTTACCGGGACAAGCCACCGGGGAGCTGTTTTTT.

This clonotype has ten or more counts. V usage is TRBV7-9 and J usage is TRBJ2-5; possible D gene TRBD1, 6 bases. The germline CDR1 and CDR2 sequences are SEHNR and FQNEAQ (reference sequence). V lost 2 bases and J 5 bases, leaving 15 bases between the germline ends. This CDR3 has 15 residues. The CDR3 coding sequence is TGTGCCAGCAGCTTATTCGGCGACCAGGGGGAGACCCAGTACTTC. Amino acids: CASSLFGDQGETQYF.

The V and J genes are TRBV4-1 and TRBJ1-4, with D possibly matching TRBD1 (5 bases). Trimming stripped 0 bases from V and 4 bases from J, with 12 bases between. Germline-derived CDR1 and CDR2 are MGHRA and YSYEKL. The CDR3 length is 16 residues. CDR3 sequence: CASSQDVGGGNEKLFF. CDR3 DNA sequence: TGCGCCAGCAGCCAAGACGTTGGGGGGGGTAATGAAAAACTGTTTTTT.

This clonotype was seen a handful of times. V usage is TRBV5-1 and J usage is TRBJ2-1; 7 bases are a match to TRBD1. The CDR3 contains 14 residues. The V segment lost 5 bases and the J segment 5 bases; nucleotides outside the gene matches: 7. Germline lookup yields CDR1 SGHRS and CDR2 YFSETQ. The CDR3 region has the DNA TGCGCCAGCAGTAGGGACAGAGGGAACAATGAGCAGTTCTTC. It is translated as CASSRDRGNNEQFF.

This clonotype was seen ten or more times. The CDR3 DNA reads as TGCGCCAGCAGCCAAATGGACGAACAGTTCTTC. Its translation is CASSQMDEQFF. The V and J genes are TRBV4-1 and TRBJ2-1; no reliable D call. Trimming removed 2 bases from V and 13 bases from J, with 9 bases in between. Germline values: CDR1 MGHRA, CDR2 YSYEKL. CDR3 length: 11 residues.

This clonotype was picked up many times. The chain links TRBV6-1 to TRBJ1-2; D might be TRBD1 (5 bases). The V gene's germline CDR1 is MNHNS and CDR2 SASEGT. This CDR3 contains 14 residues. The V and J ends lost 5 bases and 4 bases respectively, with 14 bases between them. The CDR3 loop is CASSRGGSAYGYTF. In nucleotides, the CDR3 is TGTGCCAGCAGTAGGGGCGGCTCCGCCTATGGCTACACCTTC.

In its sample, this clonotype was seen many times. As DNA, the CDR3 is TGTGCCAGCAAAGTGGACGCTGCGTTCGGAAACACCATATATTTT. Residues: CASKVDAAFGNTIYF. This sequence joins TRBV27 and TRBJ1-3; unclear D gene. The germline V gene has CDR1 MNHEY and CDR2 SMNVEV (reference sequence). The CDR3 loop spans 15 amino acids. V was cut by 7 bases and J by 4 bases, with 17 bases left in between.

The rearrangement uses TRBV27 and TRBJ2-7; D is unclear. This CDR3 is built from 17 residues. The V and J ends lost 5 bases and 2 bases respectively, with 22 bases between them. Germline CDR1 and CDR2: MNHEY and SMNVEV (reference sequence). CDR3 coding DNA: TGTGCCAGCAGTCCTCAACTCGAGACCCCATTAGCCTACGAGCAGTACTTC. It is translated as CASSPQLETPLAYEQYF.

The chain has TRBV12-3 or TRBV12-4 and TRBJ2-7; D not certain. V was pared by 6 bases and J by 4 bases, with 13 bases between. The CDR3 has 13 residues. CDR3 sequence reads: CASRASEKYEQYF. CDR3 in DNA: TGTGCCAGCAGAGCGTCCGAGAAATACGAGCAGTACTTC.

This clonotype was observed at least ten times. The genes are TRBV6-5 and TRBJ1-5; tentatively, D is TRBD1 (6 bases). CDR1 and CDR2 from the germline V gene are MNHEY and SVGAGI. Trimming removed 2 bases at V and 6 bases at J, with 11 bases between. The CDR3 totals 14 residues. This CDR3 reads CASSYRGGAQPQHF. The CDR3 DNA reads as TGTGCCAGCAGTTACAGGGGGGGCGCTCAGCCCCAGCATTTT.

This clonotype was counted at least ten times. The rearrangement links TRBV7-6 to TRBJ1-5, with no clear D. Germline V CDR1 and CDR2: SGHVS, FNYEAQ. With 0 bases removed from V and 5 bases from J, the gap between germline ends came to 8 bases. This CDR3 contains 14 residues. The CDR3 nucleotides are TGTGCCAGCAGCTTAGCAGGGCCGTATCAGCCCCAGCATTTT. This encodes CASSLAGPYQPQHF. Full variable domain (remainder filled in from reference TRBV7-6 and TRBJ1-5): GAGVSQSPRYKVTKRGQDVALRCDPISGHVSLYWYRQALGQGPEFLTYFNYEAQQDKSGLPNDRFSAERPEGSISTLTIQRTEQRDSAMYRCASSLAGPYQPQHFGDGTRLSIL.

The chain recombines TRBV27 with TRBJ2-7, with 7 nucleotides matching TRBD1. Trimming at V came to 4 bases and at J to 7 bases, leaving 10 bases not matched to a gene. The CDR3 extends over 14 amino acids. CDR1 is MNHEY, CDR2 SMNVEV, per germline (reference sequence). The CDR3 DNA follows: TGTGCCAGCAGTTACTACAGGGGCTACGGGGAGCAGTACTTC. Translated, it gives CASSYYRGYGEQYF.

The chain recombines TRBV6-5 with TRBJ2-2, with 14 bases fitting TRBD2. From germline, CDR1 is MNHEY and CDR2 SVGAGI. With V trimmed by 6 bases and J by 3 bases, 9 bases remained unmatched. This CDR3 is 18 amino acids long. In nucleotides, the CDR3 is TGTGCCAGCAGATACGGGACTAGCGGGAGTGTTTACACCGGGGAGCTGTTTTTT. This sequence encodes CASRYGTSGSVYTGELFF.

The table lists this clonotype with many counts. The chain uses TRBV2 and TRBJ2-1; 7 nucleotides line up with TRBD2. Germline loops: CDR1 SNHLY, CDR2 FYNNEI. Germline trimming cut 7 bases from V and 4 bases from J; bases unmatched to any gene: 10. This CDR3 has 15 amino acids. The CDR3 loop reads CASITGLAAYNEQFF. The CDR3 DNA reads TGTGCCAGCATAACCGGGCTAGCGGCTTACAATGAGCAGTTCTTC.

As to this clonotype: The junction departs from the called germline gene at one end, perhaps through a read error. V and J are TRBV5-1 and TRBJ1-1; no clear D gene. The CDR3 runs to 14 residues. CDR1 and CDR2 from the germline V gene are SGHRS and YFSETQ. The CDR3 region is CASSLARIDTEALF. CDR3 in DNA: TGCGCCAGCAGCTTGGCCCGGATTGACACTGAAGCTCTCTTT.

This clonotype was found a few times. This chain uses TRBV6-6 with TRBJ2-7; 11 bases are shared with TRBD2. Trimming at V came to 0 bases and at J to 4 bases, leaving 5 bases not matched to a gene. This CDR3 has 16 amino acids. CDR1 MNHNY and CDR2 SVGAGI come from the germline V gene (reference sequence). Here the CDR3 DNA reads TGTGCCAGCAGTTACTCCCGTCTAGCGGGAGGATACGAGCAGTACTTC. It translates to CASSYSRLAGGYEQYF.

This clonotype was seen only a few times. A read error may be the cause here, since a much bigger clone is one base away. The chain is built from TRBV18 and TRBJ2-1; 7 bases are shared with TRBD1. The CDR3 sequence is 14 residues long. The trim removed 3 bases at V and 10 bases at J, leaving 9 bases unmatched. Germline V gives CDR1 KGHSH, CDR2 LQKENI. The CDR3 nucleotides read TGTGCCAGCTCACCTAGACAGGGAACCTACGAGCAGTTCTTC. It specifies CASSPRQGTYEQFF.

This sequence joins TRBV7-6 and TRBJ2-1, with D possibly being TRBD2 (6 bases). The CDR3 is 16 residues long. Trimming took 5 bases from V and 6 from J, leaving 20 bases between them. Germline CDR1 is SGHVS and CDR2 is FNYEAQ. The CDR3: CASSTSSAEGGNEQFF. The CDR3 nucleotides are TGTGCCAGCAGCACCTCCTCGGCGGAGGGCGGCAATGAGCAGTTCTTC.

This chain joins TRBV18 and TRBJ2-3; 7 bases match TRBD2. This CDR3 spans 14 amino acids. The germline gives CDR1 KGHSH, CDR2 LQKENI. With V trimmed by 5 bases and J by 5 bases, 7 bases remained unmatched. The CDR3 DNA sequence: TGTGCCAGCTCAACAGCGGGACTCAAAGATACGCAGTATTTT. Its protein product is CASSTAGLKDTQYF.

The V call is TRBV12-3 or TRBV12-4, the J call TRBJ2-7, with no clear D. The CDR3 extends over 13 amino acids. V was cut by 2 bases and J by 3 bases, with 8 bases left in between. CDR3 residues: CASSLRKDYEQYF. The CDR3 nucleotides read TGTGCCAGCAGTTTACGAAAGGACTACGAGCAGTACTTC.

Concerning this clonotype: A much larger clone differs from this one at a single base, so this may be a read error. The chain uses TRBV5-1 and TRBJ1-2; 10 bases fit TRBD1. The CDR3 loop spans 15 amino acids. The ends lost 4 bases at V and 8 bases at J; junction bases unmatched: 11. The germline V gene encodes CDR1 SGHRS and CDR2 YFSETQ. The CDR3, as DNA: TGCGCCAGCAGCAGAGTGGACAGGGGGTCGGAGGGCTACACCTTC. It translates to CASSRVDRGSEGYTF.

As concerns this clonotype: One junction end does not reproduce the germline sequence, and a read error may be involved. The rearrangement links TRBV6-1 to TRBJ1-1, with a tentative D call TRBD1 (5 bases). CDR3 length equals 15 residues. CDR1 MNHNS and CDR2 SASEGT come from the germline V gene. The CDR3 protein is CASGGPGAGNTEGFF. Written as DNA, the CDR3 is TGTGCCAGCGGGGGACCAGGAGCAGGGAACACTGAAGGTTTCTTT.